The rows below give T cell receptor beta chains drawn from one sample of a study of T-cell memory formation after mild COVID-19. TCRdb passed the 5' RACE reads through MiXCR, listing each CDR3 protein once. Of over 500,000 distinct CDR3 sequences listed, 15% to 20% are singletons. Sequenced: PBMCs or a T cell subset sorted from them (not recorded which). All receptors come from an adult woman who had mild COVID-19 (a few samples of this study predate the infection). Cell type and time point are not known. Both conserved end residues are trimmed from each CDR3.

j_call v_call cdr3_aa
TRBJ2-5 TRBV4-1 ASSQTIAGGPQETQY
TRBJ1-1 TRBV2 ASSDLGSMNTEAF
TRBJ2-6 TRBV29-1 SVGDGTSGANVLT
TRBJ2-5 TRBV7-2 ASSAGETQY
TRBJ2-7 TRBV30 AWSGLDYEQY
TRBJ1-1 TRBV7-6 ASSLAPQGSGTEAF
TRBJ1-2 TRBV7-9 ASSPSPGAYGYT
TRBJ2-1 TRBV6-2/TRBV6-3 ASSRALAGNNEQF
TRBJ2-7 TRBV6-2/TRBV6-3 ASRDRGEQY
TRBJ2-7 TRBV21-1 ASYYSSLGGGREY
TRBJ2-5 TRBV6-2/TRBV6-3 ASRKGQGVVQETQY
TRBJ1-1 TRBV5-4 ASSLATGVTEAF
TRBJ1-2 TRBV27 ASGGVTATYGYT
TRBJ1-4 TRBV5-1 ASSLNLGQTNEKLF
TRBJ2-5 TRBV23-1 ASSTKKTEKGDQY
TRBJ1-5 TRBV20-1 SARGQGNQPQH
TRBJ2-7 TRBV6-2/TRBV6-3 ASIRRAGGSYEQY
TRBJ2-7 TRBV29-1 SVARAGRAYEQY
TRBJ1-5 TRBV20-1 SASRTGNSNQPQH
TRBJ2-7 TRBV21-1 ASSKVLGQGNHEQY
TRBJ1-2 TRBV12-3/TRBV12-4 ASSLLRTQYGYT
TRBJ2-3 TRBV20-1 SARPGTGGTSTDTQY
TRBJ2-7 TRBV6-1 ASSEPTGVYEQY
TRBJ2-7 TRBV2 ASRPGLVPYEQY
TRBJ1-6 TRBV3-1 ASSLPGTSLH
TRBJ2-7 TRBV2 ASSARTGFYEQY
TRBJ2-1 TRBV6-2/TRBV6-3 ASSSWGLAGVDSYNEQF
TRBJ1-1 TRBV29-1 SVNTGGHTEAF
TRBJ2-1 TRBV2 ASKGTSGRFYNEQF
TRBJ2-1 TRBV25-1 ASSENIQSLLDEQF
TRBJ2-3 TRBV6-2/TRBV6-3 ASGSDTDTQY
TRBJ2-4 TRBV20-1 SARVGGVIAKNIQY
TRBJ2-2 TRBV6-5 ASSYGRTGELF
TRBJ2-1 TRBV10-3 AISSGMTQGEQF
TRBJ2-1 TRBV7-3 ASSASRGNEQF
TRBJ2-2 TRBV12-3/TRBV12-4 ASSLNRVTGELF
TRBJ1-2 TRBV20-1 SARDSARDGYT
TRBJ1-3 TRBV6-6 ASSTPMFSGNTIY
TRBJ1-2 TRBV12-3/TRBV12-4 ASTFWAGPRDGYT
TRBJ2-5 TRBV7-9 ASSLDRSGETQY
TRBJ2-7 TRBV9 ASSVALAASSYEQY
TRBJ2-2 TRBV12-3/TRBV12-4 ASSLDPPPGELF
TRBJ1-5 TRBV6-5 ASSPITAGVGQPQH
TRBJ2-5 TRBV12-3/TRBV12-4 ASSLRLAGAWETQY
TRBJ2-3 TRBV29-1 SVPPLHLATWQGNTDTQY
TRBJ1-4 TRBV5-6 ASSRQGTANEKLF
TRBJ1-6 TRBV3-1 ASSYVQGTNSPLH
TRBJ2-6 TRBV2 ASNKETGANVLT
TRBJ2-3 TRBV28 ASSDTDTQY
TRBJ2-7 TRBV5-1 ASSLDMALGEQY
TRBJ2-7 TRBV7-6 ASRYLEKDEQY
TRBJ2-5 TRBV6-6 ASSYGRGSETQY
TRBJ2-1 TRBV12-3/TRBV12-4 ASSLAPGQGKF